Sequencing of this T cell receptor beta chain was carried out in a study of shared clonotypes between healthy human individuals (dated by TCRdb to the early 2020s). With regard to the full study: The cohort comprised a couple of women and a few men aged 18 to 49 years. To estimate repertoire size and how much clonotype sharing occurs between individuals, the study deeply sequenced the blood TCR repertoires of several healthy adults. To increase sequencing depth and limit assay-specific biases, different laboratories used diverse techniques to prepare libraries and sequence TCR repertoires. Between about 0.8 and 9 billion PBMCs per donor were obtained by leukapheresis. The study at large found these results: Because the study included only a small number of donors, the genetic and exposure-history diversity represented was limited. Sampling was restricted to blood, and TCR repertoires in tissues likely differ from the TCR repertoires found in blood. Pairwise subsampling indicated that sequencing depth was expected to affect the degree of clonotype sharing among donors.

The germline V gene (reference sequence) provides CDR1 SGHKS and CDR2 YYEKEE. Inclusive of the bounding cysteine and phenylalanine, the CDR3 is 16 residues long. Here the CDR3 DNA is all that survives: 48 bases in frame from base 1. The V and J ends are trimmed by 6 bases and 2 bases, leaving 21 bases between them. The donors were healthy, HIV-negative adults who had no recently reported acute infections or vaccinations. Every donor was a Caucasian adult living in Nashville, Tennessee, USA. For unsorted samples, about 90 million PBMCs were counted and genomic DNA was extracted with the QIAamp DNA Blood Mini kit. Blood was obtained by leukapheresis, after which PBMCs were separated by Ficoll-Histopaque density gradient centrifugation and cryopreserved in liquid nitrogen vapor phase. TCR CDR3 regions were amplified from genomic DNA by multiplex PCR using the deep immunoSEQ assay. Extracted genomic DNA from each cell subset was distributed evenly across all wells of several immunoSEQ 96-well plates, and each plate was treated as a replicate. For unsorted PBMC, each replicate PCR was loaded with approximately 320 ng genomic DNA, equivalent to 25,000 to 35,000 T cell genomes. Unsorted PBMC genomic DNA was sequenced across ten immunoSEQ deep assay plates. Purified libraries were quantified with a Qubit 3.0 fluorometer, sized on a Bioanalyzer 2100, and re-quantified with the KAPA Library Quantification kit. Every immunoSEQ 96-well plate was sequenced on a dedicated single-read 150-cycle Illumina NextSeq 550 flow cell. For the original study's pipeline: Because the immunoSEQ output included only junctional sequences and no quality scores, the filtering could not be the same as the filtering used for full-length reads. To assign V/J genes and CDR3, sequences were annotated against IMGT germline references using PyIR, a Python wrapper for IgBLAST v1.9. Any read was removed if the V/J assignment was weak (E-value above 1e-6), the CDR3 was missing, or the read contained stop codons, out-of-frame junctions, or ambiguous translated residues. V3J clonotypes were defined as sequences sharing the same inferred V gene, J gene, and CDR3 amino acid sequence. Percentage overlap between repertoires was calculated by dividing the number of shared unique clonotypes by the size of the smaller repertoire. RTK rarefaction, the Chao1 estimator, and Recon v2.1 estimates of unobserved clonotypes were used to assess repertoire richness. The clones in this table, taken by TCRdb from immuneACCESS, are in-frame only. Not every clone is retained; where verified, under half of the shortfall comes from an unresolved V gene, and the cause of the rest is unknown. That table supplies the V and J calls and clone size; D and trimming were determined from the DNA. The sample has approximately 500,000 clones on record, 79% of them singletons. The ten largest make up roughly 13% of the sample.

Note on this clone: This clone's antigen is unknown. Base qualities are not recorded, but no much larger clone differs from it by a single base.

This receptor was taken from a woman aged 40 to 50 in good health. Some clones in this sample may be carry-over from other donors' samples. Recombination linked TRBV5-5 to TRBJ2-7; the D region possibly corresponds to TRBD1 (6 bases align). Input material: PBMCs. The encoded CDR3 is CASTLTGSSGPYEQYF. In nucleotide form, the sequence is TGTGCCAGCACACTTACAGGGTCAAGCGGCCCCTACGAGCAGTACTTC.